This T cell receptor beta chain was recovered during a study of monozygotic twins with inflammatory bowel disease. Each CDR3 protein gets one entry in TCRdb, which reprocessed the 5' RACE reads and gives no DNA. The sample table sets out roughly 330,000 distinct CDR3 sequences. Germline V CDR1 and CDR2: DFQATT, SNEGSKA (reference sequence). The CDR3 covers 14 residues. This chain links TRBV20-1 with TRBJ2-5; there is no DNA to check the TCRdb D call of TRBD1. Sequenced material: blood. This TCR came from a human donor with ulcerative colitis or Crohn's disease, or a healthy co-twin of an affected twin (not recorded which). The CDR3 is CSPSKRTFAETQYF.